Below, one TCR beta chain is given with its context. The CDR3 is made up of 13 amino acids. V lost 2 bases to trimming and J lost 6 bases, with 8 bases between them. In germline, CDR1 is MNHEY, CDR2 SVGAGI. These data belong to a study of blood T cell repertoires in COVID-19. Overall study: Samples taken during acute and convalescent COVID-19 were collected in the United States, Italy and Spain. T cells, B-cell-depleted T cells, or PBMCs supplied cDNA or gDNA.

Seattle cases were enrolled at active infection and followed longitudinally. Authors' data handling: Researchers report that nucleated cell counts were estimated from reference gene primer amplification. Measured with immunoSEQ multiplex PCR; TCRdb has only the in-frame clones, and not every one. D and trimming were read from the DNA, whereas the V and J calls and clone size are those reported in that table. The top ten hold around 12% of the sample, which has around 430,000 clones, roughly 88% seen once. The sequence was collected from a woman between 45 and 60 years old with COVID-19, enrolled during active disease. The chain joins TRBV6-5 to TRBJ2-4; maybe TRBD2 (5 bases). The sequencing sample was made of peripheral blood. CDR3 sequence reads: CASSYREGNIQYF. The DNA of the CDR3 is TGTGCCAGCAGTTACCGTGAGGGAAACATTCAGTACTTC.